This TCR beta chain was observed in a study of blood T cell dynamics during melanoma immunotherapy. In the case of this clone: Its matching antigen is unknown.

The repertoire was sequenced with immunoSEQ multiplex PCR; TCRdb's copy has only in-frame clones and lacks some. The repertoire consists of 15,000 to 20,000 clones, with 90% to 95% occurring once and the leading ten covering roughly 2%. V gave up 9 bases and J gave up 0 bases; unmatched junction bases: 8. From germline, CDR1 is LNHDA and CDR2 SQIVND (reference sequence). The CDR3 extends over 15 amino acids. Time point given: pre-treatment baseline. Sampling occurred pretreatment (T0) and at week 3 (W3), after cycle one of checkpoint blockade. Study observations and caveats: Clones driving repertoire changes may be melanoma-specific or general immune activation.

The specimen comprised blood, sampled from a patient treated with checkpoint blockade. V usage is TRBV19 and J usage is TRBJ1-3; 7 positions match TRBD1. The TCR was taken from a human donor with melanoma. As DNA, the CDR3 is TGTGCCAGACGACAGGGTGCCTACTCTGGAAACACCATATATTTT. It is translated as CARRQGAYSGNTIYF.